Sequencing of this T cell receptor beta chain was carried out in a study of blood T cells in healthy people across ages. Per germline, CDR1 MNHEY and CDR2 SVGEGT. V dropped 4 bases and J dropped 6; count of bases not matched to a gene: 3. The CDR3 has 13 amino acids. A second PCR, run for roughly 7 to 11 cycles, used a sample-barcoded 5' primer plus a J-beta primer mix. MiXCR, run by TCRdb on the 5' RACE reads, gives a single entry per CDR3 protein. This table has about 570,000 distinct CDR3 sequences, about 25% appearing once. The same sample was also studied in work on T cells of mothers and their children. In that study: A primer called M1S, used in the second PCR, added sample barcodes and 2-4 random nucleotides.

The chain combines TRBV6-2 or TRBV6-3 with TRBJ1-2, with TRBD1 matching 9 bases. The sequenced sample consisted of blood. The receptor was derived from a boy between 2 and 15 years old in good health. In DNA form, the CDR3 reads TGTGCCAGCAGTTTCTGGGACAGGGATGGCTACACCTTC. Its translation is CASSFWDRDGYTF.